The 17 T cell receptor beta chains below come from one sample, sequenced in a study of blood T cell repertoires in COVID-19. TCRdb's copy holds only in-frame clones and misses some; the assay was immunoSEQ multiplex PCR. The sample lists 120,000 or so clones, around 89% occurring once. Source material: peripheral blood. The receptors stem from a human donor in a cohort sampled during active COVID-19.

This sequence joins TRBV28 and TRBJ2-7; tentatively, D is TRBD2 (6 bases). Germline V gives CDR1 MDHEN, CDR2 SYDVKM. CDR3 length equals 15 residues. The ends were cut back, 6 bases at V and 4 bases at J, with 19 bases in the middle. CDR3 sequence (DNA): TGTGCCAGCAGGGTCGGAGGGCTTCTGGAGTACGAGCAGTACTTC. Translation: CASRVGGLLEYEQYF.

The rearrangement links TRBV12-3 or TRBV12-4 to TRBJ2-1; the D is unclear. There are 11 residues in the CDR3. V was trimmed by 3 bases and J by 9 bases, leaving 6 bases between them. CDR3 nucleotide sequence: TGTGCCAGCAGTTTCGGTGGTGAGCAGTTCTTC. This gives the protein CASSFGGEQFF.

This chain links TRBV28 with TRBJ2-6; a weak D match, TRBD1 (6 bases). CDR1 is MDHEN, CDR2 SYDVKM, per germline. Trimming removed 3 bases from V and 0 bases from J, with 15 bases in between. This CDR3 spans 18 amino acids. The CDR3, as DNA: TGTGCCAGCAGTTTGCCCGGGACAATCAGCTCTGGGGCCAACGTCCTGACTTTC. Protein sequence: CASSLPGTISSGANVLTF. The full variable domain, rest sourced from reference TRBV28 and TRBJ2-6, is DVKVTQSSRYLVKRTGEKVFLECVQDMDHENMFWYRQDPGLGLRLIYFSYDVKMKEKGDIPEGYSVSREKKERFSLILESASTNQTSMYLCASSLPGTISSGANVLTFGAGSRLTVL.

CDR3 sequence: CASSYSPTGEGQYF. DNA of the CDR3: TGTGCCAGCAGTTACTCACCTACAGGGGAAGGGCAGTACTTC. The V call is TRBV6-6, the J call TRBJ2-7; 7 positions match TRBD1. The V gene end was trimmed by 0 bases and the J gene end by 9 bases; junction bases not matched to a gene: 8. CDR3 length: 14 amino acids. Germline V CDR1 and CDR2: MNHNY, SVGAGI (reference sequence).

The V call is TRBV7-6, the J call TRBJ2-1, with 8 nucleotides matching TRBD2. V shed 7 bases, J shed 0 bases, and the junction held 5 bases outside the gene matches. CDR1 SGHVS and CDR2 FNYEAQ come from the germline V gene. The CDR3 has 15 residues. In DNA form, the CDR3 reads TGTGCCAGCAACCCAACTAGCGGCTCCTACAATGAGCAGTTCTTC. Amino acid sequence: CASNPTSGSYNEQFF. Using reference TRBV7-6 and TRBJ2-1 for the parts outside the CDR3, the full variable domain is GAGVSQSPRYKVTKRGQDVALRCDPISGHVSLYWYRQALGQGPEFLTYFNYEAQQDKSGLPNDRFSAERPEGSISTLTIQRTEQRDSAMYRCASNPTSGSYNEQFFGPGTRLTVL.

As for this clone: Other DNA sequences in this specimen translate into the identical CDR3. The chain couples TRBV4-1 to TRBJ1-2; D might be TRBD1 (5 bases). Germline V CDR1 and CDR2: MGHRA, YSYEKL. CDR3 size: 14 residues. V gave up 2 bases and J gave up 5 bases, with 12 bases separating them. CDR3 region: CASSQPGQRYGYTF. Here the CDR3 DNA reads TGCGCCAGCAGCCAACCAGGGCAACGGTATGGCTACACCTTC.

This chain connects TRBV29-1 to TRBJ2-3; D gene uncertain. Germline V gene data show CDR1 as SQVTM and CDR2 as ANQGSEA. V lost 7 bases and J lost 0, with 14 bases in between. The CDR3 has 14 residues. The CDR3 region is CSGKVGSSTDTQYF. The CDR3 nucleotides read TGCAGCGGCAAAGTGGGCTCTAGCACAGATACGCAGTATTTT.

This clone was detected only a few times. This sample also contains other DNA sequences that code for the same CDR3. This chain uses TRBV18 with TRBJ1-2, with D hard to call. The CDR3 contains 13 residues. V lost 3 bases and J 3 bases, leaving 8 bases between the germline ends. Per the germline V gene, CDR1 is KGHSH and CDR2 is LQKENI. This CDR3 is CASSPGGDYGYTF. DNA for the CDR3: TGTGCCAGCTCACCGGGAGGAGACTATGGCTACACCTTC.

This CDR3 is CASSQWRDDTEAFF. CDR3 nucleotide sequence: TGTGCCAGCAGCCAATGGCGGGATGACACTGAAGCTTTCTTT. This chain uses TRBV16 with TRBJ1-1; D is unresolved. CDR1 KGHSY and CDR2 FQNENV come from the germline V gene. The CDR3 runs to 14 residues. V lost 1 base, J lost 3 bases, and 9 bases lay in between. Complete variable domain (other parts from reference TRBV16 and TRBJ1-1): GEEVAQTPKHLVRGEGQKAKLYCAPIKGHSYVFWYQQVLKNEFKFLISFQNENVFDETGMPKERFSAKCLPNSPCSLEIQATKLEDSAVYFCASSQWRDDTEAFFGQGTRLTVV.

The CDR3 sequence: CASSLAGARWIDTQYF. The CDR3 DNA reads TGTGCCAGCAGCTTGGCAGGGGCGCGTTGGATAGATACGCAGTATTTT. The J gene is TRBJ2-3, the V gene TRBV5-4; possibly TRBD1 for D (6 bases). Looked up from germline, CDR1 is SGHNT and CDR2 is YYREEE (reference sequence). The CDR3 runs to 16 residues. Trimming took 0 bases from V and 5 from J, leaving 16 bases between them.

The gene calls are TRBV11-3 and TRBJ2-1, with no clear D. CDR1 and CDR2 (germline): SGHNT, YENEEA. This CDR3 comprises 12 residues. Trimming pared 1 base from V and 12 bases from J, leaving 10 bases between. CDR3 residues: CASSLADSGQFF. CDR3 in DNA: TGTGCCAGCAGCTTAGCAGACTCCGGGCAGTTCTTC. The full variable domain, in which reference TRBV11-3 and TRBJ2-1 provide the parts outside the CDR3, is EAGVVQSPRYKIIEKKQPVAFWCNPISGHNTLYWYLQNLGQGPELLIRYENEEAVDDSQLPKDRFSAERLKGVDSTLKIQPAELGDSAVYLCASSLADSGQFFGPGTRLTVL.

The chain uses TRBV11-2 and TRBJ2-5; 7 nucleotides agree with TRBD1. This CDR3 spans 11 amino acids. In germline, CDR1 is SGHAT, CDR2 FQNNGV. J lost 7 bases, V lost 5 bases, and 1 base had no gene match. The CDR3 nucleotides are TGTGCCAGCAGCCCAGGGGGGACCCAGTACTTC. Protein sequence: CASSPGGTQYF.

The CDR3: CASRVRTGFYEQYF. The CDR3 DNA reads as TGTGCCAGCAGGGTCCGGACAGGATTCTACGAGCAGTACTTC. The J gene is TRBJ2-7, the V gene TRBV2; 7 bases match TRBD1. The CDR3 loop spans 14 amino acids. Germline assignment: CDR1 SNHLY and CDR2 FYNNEI. V gave up 6 bases and J gave up 3 bases; unmatched junction bases: 8.

Here the CDR3 reads CASRTGGTEAFF. DNA for the CDR3: TGTGCCAGCAGGACAGGGGGCACTGAAGCTTTCTTT. The chain uses TRBV28 and TRBJ1-1; 9 positions match TRBD1. Trimming removed 6 bases from V and 4 bases from J; junction bases left unmatched: 0. The V gene's germline CDR1 is MDHEN and CDR2 SYDVKM. The CDR3 consists of 12 residues.

V is TRBV3-1 (or the pseudogene TRBV3-2) and J is TRBJ1-1, with TRBD1 matching over 10 bases. With 0 bases clipped from V and 10 bases from J, the junction kept 8 bases outside the gene matches. In germline, CDR1 is LGHDT, CDR2 YNNKEL (reference sequence). CDR3 length: 15 amino acids. CDR3 region: CASSQEGTGAFGAFF. The DNA for the CDR3 is TGTGCCAGCAGCCAAGAGGGGACAGGGGCGTTTGGAGCTTTCTTT.

The rearrangement uses TRBV7-8 and TRBJ2-5; 7 positions agree with TRBD1. Germline V gene data show CDR1 as SGHVS and CDR2 as FQNEAQ. Trimming took 5 bases from V and 11 from J; bases not matched to a gene: 5. This CDR3 spans 11 amino acids. This CDR3 is CASSLGTVQYF. The CDR3 DNA reads TGTGCCAGCAGCCTGGGGACAGTGCAGTACTTC.

The CDR3 bases are TGTGCCAGCAGTTTAGGGCAGAACCATCAGCCCCAGCATTTT. Protein: CASSLGQNHQPQHF. This chain links TRBV28 with TRBJ1-5, with no clear D. Germline V lookup: CDR1 MDHEN, CDR2 SYDVKM. Trimming left V 2 bases short and J 5 bases short, with 10 bases between. The CDR3 loop spans 14 amino acids.